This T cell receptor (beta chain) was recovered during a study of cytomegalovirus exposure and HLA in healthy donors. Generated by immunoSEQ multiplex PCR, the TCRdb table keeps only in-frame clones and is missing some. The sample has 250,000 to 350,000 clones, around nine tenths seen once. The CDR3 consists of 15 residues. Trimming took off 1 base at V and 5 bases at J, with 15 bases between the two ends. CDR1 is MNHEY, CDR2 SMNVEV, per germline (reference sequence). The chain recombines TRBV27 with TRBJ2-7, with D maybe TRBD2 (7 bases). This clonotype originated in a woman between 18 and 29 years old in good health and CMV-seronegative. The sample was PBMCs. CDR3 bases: TGTGCCAGCAGTTTATTCTTGGGGGCGGGGGACGAGCAGTACTTC. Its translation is CASSLFLGAGDEQYF.